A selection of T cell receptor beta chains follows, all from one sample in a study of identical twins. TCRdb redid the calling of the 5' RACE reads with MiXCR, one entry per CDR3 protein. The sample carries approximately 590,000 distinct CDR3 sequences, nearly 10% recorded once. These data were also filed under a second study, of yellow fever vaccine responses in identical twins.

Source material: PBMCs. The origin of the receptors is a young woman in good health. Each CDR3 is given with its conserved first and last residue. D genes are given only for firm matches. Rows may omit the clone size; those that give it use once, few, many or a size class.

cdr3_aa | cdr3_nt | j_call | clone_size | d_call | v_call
CASSDHIATGGQETQYF | TGTGCCAGCAGCGACCATATTGCTACAGGGGGCCAAGAGACCCAGTACTTC | TRBJ2-5 | few | TRBD1 | TRBV7-9
CASSPGQTRQETQYF | TGTGCCAGCAGCCCCGGACAGACCAGACAAGAGACCCAGTACTTC | TRBJ2-5 | NA | NA | TRBV7-2
CASSALSGRTGNEQFF | TGTGCCAGCAGCGCTTTGAGCGGGAGGACGGGCAATGAGCAGTTCTTC | TRBJ2-1 | few | TRBD2 | TRBV5-4
CASSELPGMGGGELFF | TGTGCCAGTAGTGAGCTGCCGGGAATGGGCGGCGGGGAGCTGTTTTTT | TRBJ2-2 | NA | NA | TRBV19
CATWSSLAGAYEQYF | TGTGCCACGTGGTCTAGTCTAGCGGGAGCCTACGAGCAGTACTTC | TRBJ2-7 | NA | TRBD2 | TRBV6-2/TRBV6-3
CASSLESSGSFYEQYF | TGTGCCAGCAGCTTGGAGAGCAGTGGAAGTTTCTACGAGCAGTACTTC | TRBJ2-7 | NA | NA | TRBV5-6
CSAAAGEPPYEQYF | TGCAGTGCCGCCGCGGGGGAACCTCCCTACGAGCAGTACTTC | TRBJ2-7 | few | TRBD2 | TRBV20-1
CATSDQASGAYNEQFF | TGTGCCACCAGTGATCAGGCTAGCGGGGCCTACAATGAGCAGTTCTTC | TRBJ2-1 | NA | TRBD2 | TRBV24-1
CASSESRLSYNEQFF | TGCGCCAGCAGCGAATCCCGATTATCTTACAATGAGCAGTTCTTC | TRBJ2-1 | many | NA | TRBV5-1
CASSQGTGDSYEQYF | TGTGCCAGCAGCCAAGGGACAGGGGACTCCTACGAGCAGTACTTC | TRBJ2-7 | few | TRBD1 | TRBV14
CASSQERHLSYEQYF | TGCGCCAGCAGCCAAGAACGGCACCTCTCCTACGAGCAGTACTTC | TRBJ2-7 | NA | NA | TRBV4-3
CASSLEGFSYEQYF | TGTGCCAGCAGCTTGGAGGGTTTCTCCTACGAGCAGTACTTC | TRBJ2-7 | many | NA | TRBV11-1
CASKYGGKGELFF | TGCGCCAGCAAATACGGGGGCAAGGGGGAGCTGTTTTTT | TRBJ2-2 | few | NA | TRBV10-2
CASSFGLAGSSYEQYF | TGTGCCAGCAGTTTTGGTTTGGCAGGGAGCTCCTACGAGCAGTACTTC | TRBJ2-7 | many | NA | TRBV12-3/TRBV12-4
CAWSVQQENQPQHF | TGTGCCTGGAGTGTTCAGCAGGAGAATCAGCCCCAGCATTTT | TRBJ1-5 | few | NA | TRBV30
CASSQEVRLAGGGNEQFF | TGTGCCAGCAGCCAAGAAGTGAGGCTAGCGGGCGGGGGTAATGAGCAGTTCTTC | TRBJ2-1 | NA | TRBD2 | TRBV4-2
CASSRLETYGYTF | TGTGCCAGCAGCAGACTGGAAACCTATGGCTACACCTTC | TRBJ1-2 | NA | NA | TRBV6-1
CASSLKVPGLAAYSSYEQYF | TGTGCCAGCAGTTTAAAGGTACCGGGACTAGCGGCATACAGCTCCTACGAGCAGTACTTC | TRBJ2-7 | few | TRBD2 | TRBV27
CASSRNRAMNTEAFF | TGTGCCAGCAGCCGGAACAGGGCGATGAACACTGAAGCTTTCTTT | TRBJ1-1 | NA | NA | TRBV5-4
CASSFRLAGDEGEQYF | TGTGCCAGCAGCTTCCGACTAGCGGGAGATGAAGGCGAGCAGTACTTC | TRBJ2-7 | NA | TRBD2 | TRBV7-8
CASSLTGITEAFF | TGTGCCAGCAGCTTAACAGGGATCACTGAAGCTTTCTTT | TRBJ1-1 | NA | NA | TRBV7-3
CASSPTGTPAGAGELFF | TGTGCCAGCAGTCCCACAGGGACCCCAGCGGGGGCAGGGGAGCTGTTTTTT | TRBJ2-2 | many | TRBD2 | TRBV12-3/TRBV12-4
CSVDARGYGYTF | TGCAGCGTTGATGCCAGGGGCTATGGCTACACCTTC | TRBJ1-2 | many | NA | TRBV29-1
CASSSSLQQETQYF | TGTGCCAGCAGTTCCTCCTTGCAACAAGAGACCCAGTACTTC | TRBJ2-5 | NA | NA | TRBV25-1
CSARDESYNEQFF | TGCAGTGCTAGAGATGAGTCCTACAATGAGCAGTTCTTC | TRBJ2-1 | NA | NA | TRBV20-1
CASSRGTDQETQYF | TGCGCCAGCAGCCGAGGGACAGATCAAGAGACCCAGTACTTC | TRBJ2-5 | many | TRBD1 | TRBV5-1
CASSQEQGATGELFF | TGTGCCAGCAGCCAAGAGCAGGGGGCAACCGGGGAGCTGTTTTTT | TRBJ2-2 | NA | TRBD1 | TRBV4-2
CASSPPEAYEQYF | TGTGCCAGCAGCCCCCCTGAGGCCTACGAGCAGTACTTC | TRBJ2-7 | many | NA | TRBV7-9
CASSQEGTSGSQAKNIQYF | TGTGCCAGCAGCCAAGAGGGGACTAGCGGGAGTCAGGCCAAAAACATTCAGTACTTC | TRBJ2-4 | many | TRBD2 | TRBV3-1
CSARPHGTTNAYNEQFF | TGCAGTGCTAGACCGCATGGGACTACAAATGCCTACAATGAGCAGTTCTTC | TRBJ2-1 | NA | TRBD2 | TRBV20-1
CASSVAPGGLNTEALF | TGTGCCAGCAGCGTAGCCCCAGGGGGGCTGAACACTGAAGCTCTCTTT | TRBJ1-1 | few | TRBD1 | TRBV9
CASRLSHPTQETQYF | TGTGCCAGCAGACTATCCCACCCGACCCAAGAGACCCAGTACTTC | TRBJ2-5 | few | NA | TRBV28
CASSPPIAEKLFF | TGTGCCAGCTCACCACCGATCGCAGAAAAACTGTTTTTT | TRBJ1-4 | NA | NA | TRBV18
CATSTDLETQYF | TGTGCCACCAGTACAGACTTGGAGACCCAGTACTTC | TRBJ2-5 | few | NA | TRBV10-3
CASSPERGGEQFF | TGTGCCAGCTCACCGGAGAGGGGCGGGGAGCAGTTCTTC | TRBJ2-1 | NA | NA | TRBV18
CASSENGLYNEQFF | TGTGCCAGCAGTGAGAATGGACTATACAATGAGCAGTTCTTC | TRBJ2-1 | NA | NA | TRBV2
CASSLYRGQGAYEQYF | TGTGCCAGCAGTTTATATAGGGGACAAGGGGCATACGAGCAGTACTTC | TRBJ2-7 | few | NA | TRBV28
CSVNLAGGQETQYF | TGCAGCGTGAACCTAGCGGGAGGACAAGAGACCCAGTACTTC | TRBJ2-5 | many | TRBD2 | TRBV29-1
CSAISNDGGWGAKNIQYF | TGCAGTGCTATCAGTAACGACGGGGGGTGGGGGGCCAAAAACATTCAGTACTTC | TRBJ2-4 | NA | TRBD2 | TRBV20-1
CSVVWWAGLAGQETQYF | TGCAGCGTTGTCTGGTGGGCGGGACTAGCCGGCCAAGAGACCCAGTACTTC | TRBJ2-5 | many | TRBD2 | TRBV29-1
CASSQDRQFSYNEQFF | TGCGCCAGCAGCCAAGATAGACAGTTCTCCTACAATGAGCAGTTCTTC | TRBJ2-1 | few | NA | TRBV4-3